A selection of T cell receptor beta chains follows, all from one sample in a study of beta chain features in type 1 diabetes. Sequenced by immunoSEQ multiplex PCR; TCRdb stores in-frame clones only, minus some. The sample lists about 290,000 clones, 7.5% to 9.5% seen once, with roughly 1% in the top ten. The specimen was central memory CD4+ T cells from blood. These receptors originate from a woman younger than 35 in good health. The CDR3 runs from the conserved cysteine through the conserved F or W. A D gene is named only where the DNA matches it firmly. Rows may omit the clone size; those that give it use once, few, many or a size class.

size	V	J	D	CDR3	DNA
-	TRBV7-9	TRBJ2-7	-	CASSLDLVVGGSYEQYF	TGTGCCAGCAGCTTAGACCTCGTGGTGGGGGGATCCTACGAGCAGTACTTC
few	TRBV5-1	TRBJ2-7	TRBD1	CASSLEDRGEQYF	TGCGCCAGCAGCTTGGAAGACAGGGGCGAGCAGTACTTC
many	TRBV10-3	TRBJ1-2	TRBD1	CATRTGVGYGYTF	TGTGCCACCCGGACAGGGGTGGGCTATGGCTACACCTTC
-	TRBV4-3	TRBJ2-7	-	CASSPTRVQYF	TGCGCCAGCAGCCCGACAAGGGTTCAGTACTTC
once	TRBV7-2	TRBJ2-1	TRBD2	CASARLAGGKNEQFF	TGTGCCAGCGCCCGACTAGCGGGAGGTAAAAATGAGCAGTTCTTC
-	TRBV7-3	TRBJ2-2	TRBD2	CASSFTSAGELFF	TGTGCCAGCAGCTTCACTAGCGCCGGGGAGCTGTTTTTT
-	TRBV7-9	TRBJ2-7	TRBD2	CASSLASLVAGGYEQYF	TGTGCCAGCAGCTTAGCCTCCTTGGTAGCGGGAGGGTACGAGCAGTACTTC
few	TRBV2	TRBJ1-1	-	CASSRWQVPEAFF	TGTGCCAGCAGTAGGTGGCAGGTGCCTGAAGCTTTCTTT
few	TRBV6-6	TRBJ1-4	-	CASLGQNDEKLFF	TGTGCCAGCCTTGGACAAAACGACGAAAAACTGTTTTTT
few	TRBV7-2	TRBJ1-2	-	CASTARVDGYTF	TGTGCCAGCACCGCCAGGGTTGATGGCTACACCTTC
-	TRBV7-9	TRBJ2-2	-	CASSSPAFGELFF	TGTGCCAGCAGCTCACCGGCGTTCGGGGAGCTGTTTTTT
-	TRBV6-5	TRBJ2-5	TRBD1	CASTGTEETQYF	TGTGCCAGCACCGGGACAGAAGAGACCCAGTACTTC
-	TRBV5-6	TRBJ2-5	-	CASSLLGGGDGKETQYF	TGTGCCAGCAGCTTGTTGGGCGGCGGGGATGGCAAAGAGACCCAGTACTTC
-	TRBV29-1	TRBJ1-2	-	CSVETSYGYTF	TGCAGCGTTGAAACGAGCTATGGCTACACCTTC
-	TRBV7-2	TRBJ1-5	-	CASSLVSNQPQHF	TGTGCCAGCAGCTTAGTCTCTAACCAGCCCCAGCATTTT
-	TRBV7-6	TRBJ1-2	-	CASSLGSDEVYGYTF	TGTGCCAGCAGCTTAGGGTCGGACGAAGTCTATGGCTACACCTTC
-	TRBV2	TRBJ2-1	-	CASKGEFLMSSYNEQFF	TGTGCCAGCAAGGGGGAATTTTTAATGAGCTCCTACAATGAGCAGTTCTTC
few	TRBV28	TRBJ2-5	TRBD1	CASISIRGLRETQYF	TGTGCCAGCATCTCAATCAGGGGGCTTAGAGAGACCCAGTACTTC
few	TRBV4-3	TRBJ2-3	TRBD2	CASSQQTSGGTDTQYF	TGCGCCAGCAGCCAGCAAACTAGCGGAGGGACAGATACGCAGTATTTT
-	TRBV20-1	TRBJ1-2	-	CSAGGVPGYTF	TGCAGTGCCGGGGGGGTCCCTGGCTACACCTTC
many	TRBV5-8	TRBJ2-7	-	CASSRGTVFSYEQYF	TGTGCCAGCAGCCGAGGGACGGTTTTCTCCTACGAGCAGTACTTC
many	TRBV4-3	TRBJ1-3	-	CASSLQGTGNTIYF	TGCGCCAGCAGCCTTCAGGGGACTGGAAACACCATATATTTT
few	TRBV18	TRBJ2-5	-	CASSRGEQETQYF	TGTGCCAGCTCACGAGGAGAACAAGAGACCCAGTACTTC
few	TRBV18	TRBJ1-3	-	CASSPLAASGNTIYF	TGTGCCAGCTCACCTTTAGCGGCCTCTGGAAACACCATATATTTT
few	TRBV5-1	TRBJ1-1	TRBD1	CASSLPGQGTEAFF	TGCGCCAGCAGCTTGCCGGGACAGGGTACTGAAGCTTTCTTT
-	TRBV7-3	TRBJ1-1	TRBD1	CASSLDRGTEAFF	TGTGCCAGCAGCTTAGACAGGGGGACTGAAGCTTTCTTT
many	TRBV5-4	TRBJ2-4	-	CASSLSGAENIQYF	TGTGCCAGCAGCTTATCTGGGGCGGAGAACATTCAGTACTTC
few	TRBV6-5	TRBJ2-5	TRBD1	CASSYTKTGPQYF	TGTGCCAGCAGTTACACCAAGACAGGGCCCCAGTACTTC
few	TRBV6-1	TRBJ1-2	-	CASSEDWGAGILF	-
few	TRBV7-9	TRBJ1-4	-	CASSALDTNEKLFF	TGTGCCAGCAGCGCCCTAGACACCAATGAAAAACTGTTTTTT
few	TRBV15	TRBJ2-5	-	CATSSSWRETQYF	TGTGCCACCAGCTCATCATGGAGGGAGACCCAGTACTTC
-	TRBV14	TRBJ1-4	TRBD1	CASSSRGQGSRSYGTNEKLFF	TGTGCCAGCAGCAGCCGAGGACAGGGCTCACGGAGTTACGGAACTAATGAAAAACTGTTTTTT
few	TRBV11-3	TRBJ1-1	-	CASSLGGLGLPDTEAFF	TGTGCCAGCAGCTTAGGGGGTTTGGGGCTTCCTGACACTGAAGCTTTCTTT
many	TRBV27	TRBJ1-6	-	CASTPGASRSPLHF	TGTGCCAGCACTCCGGGAGCAAGTAGATCACCCCTCCACTTT
-	TRBV11-3	TRBJ2-5	TRBD2	CASSLGTRGQETQYF	TGTGCCAGCAGCCTAGGGACTAGGGGGCAAGAGACCCAGTACTTC
-	TRBV18	TRBJ2-6	-	CASSPARTVPLHSGANVLTF	TGTGCCAGCTCACCAGCCCGGACAGTACCCCTACACTCTGGGGCCAACGTCCTGACTTTC
many	TRBV4-2	TRBJ2-1	TRBD1	CASSQEQGQSSYNEQFF	TGTGCCAGCAGCCAGGAGCAGGGACAGAGCTCCTACAATGAGCAGTTCTTC
-	TRBV7-2	TRBJ2-4	-	CASGAKNIQYF	TGTGCCAGCGGGGCCAAAAACATTCAGTACTTC
-	TRBV7-9	TRBJ1-2	-	CASSFGAFGYTF	TGTGCCAGCAGCTTCGGGGCGTTTGGCTACACCTTC
-	TRBV2	TRBJ2-7	-	CASSEHTDEQYF	TGTGCCAGCAGTGAACACACGGACGAGCAGTACTTC
-	TRBV5-1	TRBJ2-1	-	CASSRDLNEQFF	TGCGCCAGCAGTCGGGACCTCAATGAGCAGTTCTTC
few	TRBV5-4	TRBJ1-1	-	CASSLEISVNTEAFF	TGTGCCAGCAGCTTGGAGATTTCGGTGAACACTGAAGCTTTCTTT
few	TRBV9	TRBJ1-1	-	CASSVGPANTEAFF	TGTGCCAGCAGCGTAGGGCCGGCGAACACTGAAGCTTTCTTT
-	TRBV28	TRBJ1-2	TRBD1	CASSDRESYYGYTF	TGTGCCAGCAGCGACAGGGAGTCGTATTACGGCTACACCTTC
few	TRBV11-2	TRBJ1-2	-	CASSSLQGGPYGYTF	TGTGCCAGCAGCTCATTACAGGGAGGTCCCTATGGCTACACCTTC
-	TRBV7-9	TRBJ2-5	-	CASSSGPRMAETQYF	TGTGCCAGCAGCTCGGGGCCGAGAATGGCGGAGACCCAGTACTTC
few	TRBV7-2	TRBJ2-7	-	CASSSTHEQYF	TGTGCCAGCAGCTCAACTCACGAGCAGTACTTC
few	TRBV14	TRBJ2-7	-	CASSLYVGGGNEQYF	TGTGCCAGCAGCCTCTACGTCGGGGGCGGAAACGAGCAGTACTTC
-	TRBV7-2	TRBJ2-7	-	CASSRSYEQYF	TGTGCCAGCAGCAGGTCGTACGAGCAGTACTTC
-	TRBV29-1	TRBJ2-6	-	CSVLRGANVLTF	TGCAGCGTATTGAGGGGGGCCAACGTCCTGACTTTC
-	TRBV2	TRBJ1-1	-	CASEGRPNTEAFF	TGTGCCAGCGAGGGACGGCCGAACACTGAAGCTTTCTTT
few	TRBV18	TRBJ2-1	-	CASSPPTTEQFF	TGTGCCAGCTCACCACCGACTACTGAGCAGTTCTTC
-	TRBV18	TRBJ1-2	TRBD1	CASSPLGTGIDHTF	TGTGCCAGCTCACCACTAGGGACAGGGATAGATCACACCTTC
-	TRBV5-1	TRBJ1-1	-	CASSLSTFRWDTEAFF	TGCGCCAGCAGCTTGTCAACCTTTAGGTGGGACACTGAAGCTTTCTTT
few	TRBV27	TRBJ2-6	TRBD2	CATWGGLSGANVLTF	TGTGCCACCTGGGGGGGACTCTCTGGGGCCAACGTCCTGACTTTC
many	TRBV7-6	TRBJ2-6	-	CASSLMSGANVLTF	TGTGCCAGCAGCTTAATGTCTGGGGCCAACGTCCTGACTTTC
few	TRBV4-1	TRBJ1-2	-	CASSQNPSRTDGYTF	TGCGCCAGCAGCCAAAACCCATCCAGGACGGATGGCTACACCTTC
few	TRBV4-3	TRBJ2-2	TRBD1	CASSLDRGAGELFF	TGCGCCAGCAGCCTAGACAGGGGGGCCGGGGAGCTGTTTTTT
few	TRBV18	TRBJ1-1	TRBD1	CASSTVLATGKMNTEAFF	TGTGCCAGCTCAACGGTACTCGCGACAGGGAAAATGAACACTGAAGCTTTCTTT
few	TRBV28	TRBJ1-1	-	CASRIWETEAFF	TGTGCCAGCAGGATCTGGGAAACTGAAGCTTTCTTT